Following are 20 T cell receptor beta chains from one sample sequenced in a study of T cells in localized non-small cell lung cancer (dated by TCRdb to the early 2020s). The receptor library was made with the immunoSEQ multiplex PCR assay. The source is immuneACCESS, and TCRdb retained only in-frame sequences with V and J called. Part of the clones is not carried over; for the studies checked, unresolved V genes explain less than half of this, and the remainder is unexplained. A total of around 30,000 clones appear in this sample, approximately 90% of them only once. In total, the top ten clones hold under 30% of the sample. This sample comprised peripheral blood, obtained before any cancer treatment. The receptor source for this set is a female donor of 60 years or more with stage I lung adenocarcinoma.

The chain carries TRBV28 and TRBJ2-3, with TRBD2 matching over 7 bases. Germline V CDR1 and CDR2: MDHEN, SYDVKM. The length of the CDR3 is 21 residues. After removal of 3 bases from V and 0 bases from J, the junction contained 21 bases not matched to a gene. CDR3: CASSFRSAGVLRGGSTDTQYF. The DNA for the CDR3 is TGTGCCAGCAGTTTCAGGTCGGCGGGAGTACTACGAGGAGGGAGCACAGATACGCAGTATTTT.

The chain employs TRBV6-5 and TRBJ1-3, with 9 nucleotides matching TRBD1. V lost 2 bases, J lost 3 bases, and 2 bases stayed unmatched. The germline gives CDR1 MNHEY, CDR2 SVGAGI. This CDR3 is 15 amino acids long. CDR3: CASSYGTGFGNTIYF. Written as DNA, the CDR3 is TGTGCCAGCAGTTACGGGACAGGGTTTGGAAACACCATATATTTT.

The chain is built from TRBV2 and TRBJ2-2; no clear D gene. Trimming removed 5 bases from V and 3 bases from J, with 7 bases in between. In germline, CDR1 is SNHLY, CDR2 FYNNEI. This CDR3 region has 13 residues. For the CDR3, the DNA is TGTGCCAGCAGTTACTCCGACACCGGGGAGCTGTTTTTT. This encodes CASSYSDTGELFF.

This rearrangement joins TRBV20-1 to TRBJ1-1; D ambiguous. Germline V gene sequence: CDR1 DFQATT, CDR2 SNEGSKA (reference sequence). This CDR3 comprises 10 residues. Trimming stripped 1 base from V and 4 bases from J, with 1 base between. CDR3 in amino acids: CSARATEAFF. The CDR3 DNA reads TGCAGTGCTAGAGCCACTGAAGCTTTCTTT.

V gene TRBV4-1 combines with J gene TRBJ1-1; D is undetermined. Trimming took 2 bases from V and 4 from J, leaving 11 bases between them. There are 14 residues in the CDR3. From germline, CDR1 is MGHRA and CDR2 YSYEKL. As DNA, the CDR3 is TGCGCCAGCAGCCAACCGGGCCGGATCACTGAAGCTTTCTTT. Translated, it gives CASSQPGRITEAFF.

This rearrangement joins TRBV2 to TRBJ2-7; D is unclear. The CDR3 runs to 12 residues. Germline lookup yields CDR1 SNHLY and CDR2 FYNNEI. Trimming took off 3 bases at V and 5 bases at J, with 8 bases between the two ends. The DNA of the CDR3 is TGTGCCAGCAGTGAGTCGGAAAACGAGCAGTACTTC. This gives the protein CASSESENEQYF.

This clone came up a few times. The CDR3 region has the DNA TGTGCCAGCTCACCACGGGACGGGGGGTATCGCAATCAGCCCCAGCATTTT. The encoded protein is CASSPRDGGYRNQPQHF. The V and J genes are TRBV18 and TRBJ1-5; tentatively, D is TRBD1 (5 bases). The CDR3 is made up of 17 amino acids. Trimming cost V 1 base and J 2 bases, with 15 bases left between them. The germline V gene encodes CDR1 KGHSH and CDR2 LQKENI.

This rearrangement joins TRBV27 to TRBJ1-6, with D perhaps matching TRBD1 (6 bases). The germline CDR1 and CDR2 sequences are MNHEY and SMNVEV (reference sequence). Trimming took 5 bases from V and 13 from J, leaving 18 bases between them. The CDR3 extends over 14 amino acids. This CDR3 is CASSKDRLLIPLHF. In nucleotides, the CDR3 is TGTGCCAGCAGTAAAGACAGGTTATTGATTCCCCTCCACTTT.

This chain uses TRBV7-9 with TRBJ2-3, with D maybe TRBD2 (5 bases). Germline CDR1 is SEHNR and CDR2 is FQNEAQ (reference sequence). CDR3 length: 14 amino acids. Deletions cut 8 bases from V and 0 bases from J, with 12 bases between. Here the CDR3 DNA reads TGTGCCAGCGGGCCGGGGTCTAGCACAGATACGCAGTATTTT. This gives the protein CASGPGSSTDTQYF.

The rearrangement uses TRBV7-2 and TRBJ1-2; 8 nucleotides match TRBD1. The V gene's germline CDR1 is SGHTA and CDR2 FQGNSA. This CDR3 has 14 amino acids. Trimming cost V 1 base and J 4 bases; bases outside gene matches: 2. The CDR3 DNA reads TGTGCCAGCAGCTTAGGGACAGGGTCCTATGGCTACACCTTC. This codes for CASSLGTGSYGYTF.

The rearrangement links TRBV18 to TRBJ2-7, with 10 nucleotides matching TRBD1. Losses at the gene ends were 2 bases for V and 5 bases for J; bases not matched to a gene: 9. The CDR3 covers 16 residues. Germline V gene lookup returns CDR1 KGHSH and CDR2 LQKENI. The CDR3 reads CASSPSPTGGLNEQYF. In nucleotides, the CDR3 is TGTGCCAGCTCACCATCTCCGACAGGGGGCCTCAACGAGCAGTACTTC.

This clone was recorded a few times. This chain connects TRBV9 to TRBJ2-7; D may correspond to TRBD1 or TRBD2 (6 bases each). Looked up from germline, CDR1 is SGDLS and CDR2 is YYNGEE. Trimming removed 4 bases at V and 1 base at J, with 18 bases between. The length of the CDR3 is 16 residues. CDR3 nucleotides: TGTGCCAGCAGCAAAGGGTACAGGGAGGAGTCCTACGAGCAGTACTTC. Amino acids: CASSKGYREESYEQYF.

For this clone: An end of the junction differs from the germline gene, which may be a read error. The chain couples TRBV7-9 to TRBJ1-2; 7 bases align to TRBD1. CDR1 SEHNR and CDR2 FQNEAQ come from the germline V gene (reference sequence). The length of the CDR3 is 15 residues. CDR3 in amino acids: CASTLAAGGQVGYTF. In DNA, the CDR3 is TGTGCCAGCACCTTAGCGGCAGGGGGGCAGGTTGGCTACACCTTC.

This clone was picked up one time. The chain uses TRBV7-9 and TRBJ1-4, with no clear D. Germline CDR1 is SEHNR and CDR2 is FQNEAQ (reference sequence). CDR3 length: 12 residues. V lost 5 bases, J lost 8 bases, and 9 bases lay in between. This CDR3 reads CASSPLPEKLFF. The CDR3 DNA sequence: TGTGCCAGCAGCCCCCTGCCGGAAAAACTGTTTTTT.

The V gene is TRBV18, the J gene TRBJ1-4; D not certain. V was shortened by 3 bases and J by 8 bases, with 16 bases between the two germline ends. Germline V lookup: CDR1 KGHSH, CDR2 LQKENI. This CDR3 region has 15 residues. The CDR3 DNA reads TGTGCCAGCTCACCCGTCCAAGCTCCGCGGGAAAAACTGTTTTTT. It codes for CASSPVQAPREKLFF.

The chain uses TRBV18 and TRBJ1-3; possibly TRBD1 for D (6 bases). The germline gives CDR1 KGHSH, CDR2 LQKENI. The CDR3 contains 16 residues. Between the trimmed V and J ends, which lost 1 base and 2 bases, there was a span of 12 bases. The CDR3 protein is CASSPQDSLTGNTIYF. CDR3 in DNA: TGTGCCAGCTCACCACAGGACAGCTTAACTGGAAACACCATATATTTT.

The chain combines TRBV5-6 with TRBJ2-3; D assignment may be TRBD1 or TRBD2 (6 bases each). Looked up from germline, CDR1 is SGHDT and CDR2 is YYEEEE. The V end was cut by 5 bases, the J end by 6 bases, with 22 bases between. This CDR3 has 16 residues. CDR3 DNA sequence: TGTGCCAGCAGTCCCTCAAGGAGGGGAAGGGGGGATACGCAGTATTTT. Protein sequence: CASSPSRRGRGDTQYF.

The chain employs TRBV28 and TRBJ2-6, with 13 bases matching TRBD2. CDR3 length: 17 residues. CDR1 MDHEN and CDR2 SYDVKM come from the germline V gene. The J segment lost 4 bases and the V segment lost 7 bases, leaving 7 bases of the junction unmatched. The CDR3 loop is CASIGLAGESGANVLTF. The CDR3 region has the DNA TGTGCCAGCATAGGACTAGCGGGAGAGTCGGGGGCCAACGTCCTGACTTTC.

The chain carries TRBV7-3 and TRBJ1-1, with D unresolved. CDR1 is SGHTA and CDR2 is FQGTGA in the germline V gene. The CDR3 covers 14 residues. The ends were cut back, 3 bases at V and 2 bases at J, with 10 bases in the middle. DNA for the CDR3: TGTGCCAGCAGCTTTAGTGGCGGAAACACTGAAGCTTTCTTT. Translating gives CASSFSGGNTEAFF.

The V and J genes are TRBV19 and TRBJ2-3; 14 nucleotides match TRBD2. V lost 7 bases and J lost 3; bases outside the gene matches: 6. Per the germline V gene, CDR1 is LNHDA and CDR2 is SQIVND (reference sequence). The CDR3 totals 16 residues. CDR3 nucleotides: TGTGCCAGTACCCCGACTAGCGGGAGGGTTACAGATACGCAGTATTTT. It encodes CASTPTSGRVTDTQYF.